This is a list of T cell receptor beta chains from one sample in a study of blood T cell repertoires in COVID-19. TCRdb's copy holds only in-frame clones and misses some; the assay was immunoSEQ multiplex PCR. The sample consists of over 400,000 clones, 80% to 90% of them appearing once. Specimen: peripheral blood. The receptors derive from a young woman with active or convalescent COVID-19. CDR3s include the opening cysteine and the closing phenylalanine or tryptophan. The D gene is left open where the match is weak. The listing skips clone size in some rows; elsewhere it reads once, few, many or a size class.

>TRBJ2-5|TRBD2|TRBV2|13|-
TGTGCCAGCAGCGTAGCGGGAGGAGAGACCCAGTACTTC
CASSVAGGETQYF
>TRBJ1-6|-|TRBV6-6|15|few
TGTGCCAGCAGTTACGTACAGAAAGATAATTCACCCCTCCACTTT
CASSYVQKDNSPLHF
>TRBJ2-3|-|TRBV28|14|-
TGTGCCAGCAAGCTGGCGGCGGGGACAGATACGCAGTATTTT
CASKLAAGTDTQYF
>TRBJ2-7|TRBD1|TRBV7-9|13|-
TGTGCCAGCAGCACAGGGGGTTCCTACGAGCAGTACTTC
CASSTGGSYEQYF
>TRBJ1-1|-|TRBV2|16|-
TGTGCCAGCAGTTTAGGTGAGGGCCCGATGAACACTGAAGCTTTCTTT
CASSLGEGPMNTEAFF
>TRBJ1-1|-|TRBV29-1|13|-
TGCAGCGTTGAAGTAGGGGGGAACACTGAAGCTTTCTTT
CSVEVGGNTEAFF
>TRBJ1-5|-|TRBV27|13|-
TGTGCCAGCAGTTTTTATAGAGGGCAGCCCCAGCATTTT
CASSFYRGQPQHF
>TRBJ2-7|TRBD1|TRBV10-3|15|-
TGTGCCATCAGGGGTGTGAGGACAGGGTCCTACGAGCAGTACTTC
CAIRGVRTGSYEQYF
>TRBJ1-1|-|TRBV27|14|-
TGTGCCAGCAGTTTAGTTCGGGGGAACACTGAAGCTTTCTTT
CASSLVRGNTEAFF
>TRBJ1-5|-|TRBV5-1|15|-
TGCGCCAGCAGCCCCGGGGTGTATAGCAATCAGCCCCAGCATTTT
CASSPGVYSNQPQHF
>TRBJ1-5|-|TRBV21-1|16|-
TGTGCCAGCAGCAAAGACAGGCTTCTGGGCAATCAGCCCCAGCATTTT
CASSKDRLLGNQPQHF
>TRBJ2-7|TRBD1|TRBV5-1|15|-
TGCGCCAGCAGCTTGGGGGGACAGCTCTCCTACGAGCAGTACTTC
CASSLGGQLSYEQYF
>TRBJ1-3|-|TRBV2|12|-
TGTGCCAGCAGTGGACAGTCTATCACCATATATTTT
CASSGQSITIYF
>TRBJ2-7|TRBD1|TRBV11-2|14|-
TGTGCCAGCAGCTTGGGACAGGGGTTTTACGAGCAGTACTTC
CASSLGQGFYEQYF
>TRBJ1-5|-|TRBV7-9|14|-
TGTGCCAGCAGCTTATTCAGGGAAGATCAGCCCCAGCATTTT
CASSLFREDQPQHF
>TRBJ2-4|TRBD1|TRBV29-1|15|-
TGCAGCGTTTGGTTTATGGGACAGGCTGGAAACATTCAGTACTTC
CSVWFMGQAGNIQYF
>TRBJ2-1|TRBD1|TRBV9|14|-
TGTGCCAGCAGCCGCGGGACAGGGCAAGATGAGCAGTTCTTC
CASSRGTGQDEQFF
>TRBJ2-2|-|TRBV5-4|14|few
TGTGCCAGCAGCTGGGACTGGAGCACCGGGGAGCTGTTTTTT
CASSWDWSTGELFF